One sample yielded the 13 T cell receptor beta chains listed below, sequenced in a study of cytomegalovirus exposure and HLA in healthy donors. Profiling relied on immunoSEQ multiplex PCR, and the TCRdb table lists in-frame clones only, not all of them. The repertoire holds around 160,000 clones, roughly 80% seen once, with about a tenth in the top ten. The sequencing sample was made of PBMCs. The receptor source for this set is a man aged 30-40 years in good health and CMV-seropositive.

This clone has a single count. This chain links TRBV27 with TRBJ2-7, with 8 bases identical to TRBD1. Per germline, CDR1 MNHEY and CDR2 SMNVEV (reference sequence). This CDR3 is 15 amino acids long. V lost 5 bases to trimming and J lost 0 bases; unmatched junction nucleotides: 6. The CDR3 region is CASSRDRGSSYEQYF. CDR3 coding DNA: TGTGCCAGCAGTCGAGACAGGGGTAGCTCCTACGAGCAGTACTTC.

The chain recombines TRBV9 with TRBJ2-1; D is perhaps TRBD2 (7 bases). The CDR3 covers 14 residues. Trimming took off 0 bases at V and 6 bases at J, with 10 bases between the two ends. Germline V gene data show CDR1 as SGDLS and CDR2 as YYNGEE. CDR3 sequence (DNA): TGTGCCAGCAGCGTAGAGGGGGGGTTCAATGAGCAGTTCTTC. This translates into CASSVEGGFNEQFF. The full variable domain, with the rest looked up from reference TRBV9 and TRBJ2-1, is DSGVTQTPKHLITATGQRVTLRCSPRSGDLSVYWYQQSLDQGLQFLIQYYNGEERAKGNILERFSAQQFPDLHSELNLSSLELGDSALYFCASSVEGGFNEQFFGPGTRLTVL.

The CDR3 loop is CASRGQRVDQPQHF. The CDR3 DNA sequence: TGTGCCAGCAGAGGACAGCGAGTTGATCAGCCCCAGCATTTT. The chain joins TRBV6-6 to TRBJ1-5, with a weak D call TRBD1 (6 bases). The CDR3 runs 14 residues. Germline assignment: CDR1 MNHNY and CDR2 SVGAGI (reference sequence). Trimming cost V 6 bases and J 5 bases, with 14 bases left between them.

This clone appeared a single time. Other nucleotide sequences from this sample produce the same CDR3. The V and J genes are TRBV15 and TRBJ2-1, with D tentatively TRBD2 (6 bases). The V end was cut by 0 bases, the J end by 1 base, with 7 bases between. CDR3 length: 15 residues. CDR1 and CDR2 from the germline V gene are LNHNV and YYDKDF (reference sequence). CDR3 loop: CATSREAGSYNEQFF. DNA for the CDR3: TGTGCCACCAGCAGAGAGGCGGGATCCTACAATGAGCAGTTCTTC.

This chain joins TRBV5-6 and TRBJ2-2; unclear D gene. Germline-derived CDR1 and CDR2 are SGHDT and YYEEEE. Trimming removed 1 base from V and 3 bases from J, with 13 bases in between. This CDR3 has 16 amino acids. The CDR3 DNA is TGTGCCAGCAGCTTGCACTTGCGGAGCTACACCGGGGAGCTGTTTTTT. It is translated as CASSLHLRSYTGELFF. Full variable domain (outside the CDR3, taken from reference TRBV5-6 and TRBJ2-2): DAGVTQSPTHLIKTRGQQVTLRCSPKSGHDTVSWYQQALGQGPQFIFQYYEEEERQRGNFPDRFSGHQFPNYSSELNVNALLLGDSALYLCASSLHLRSYTGELFFGEGSRLTVL.

Only a few counts were recorded for this clone. The chain is built from TRBV2 and TRBJ1-4; D is unclear. Trimming shortened V by 1 base and J by 0 bases, and 12 bases separated the two germline ends. CDR3 length: 17 amino acids. The V gene's germline CDR1 is SNHLY and CDR2 FYNNEI. CDR3: CASSEGGRRATNEKLFF. The CDR3 DNA reads as TGTGCCAGCAGTGAAGGTGGCAGGCGTGCAACTAATGAAAAACTGTTTTTT.

The table lists this clone with many counts. The CDR3 is CASSPRTGESYEQYF. Written as DNA, the CDR3 is TGTGCCAGCAGCCCCCGGACAGGGGAGTCCTACGAGCAGTACTTC. The chain couples TRBV11-2 to TRBJ2-7, with TRBD1 identical over 9 bases. The CDR3 runs 15 residues. V shed 5 bases, J shed 1 base, and the junction held 6 bases outside the gene matches. Germline CDR1 reads SGHAT; CDR2 reads FQNNGV. The full variable domain, with the rest looked up from reference TRBV11-2 and TRBJ2-7, is EAGVAQSPRYKIIEKRQSVAFWCNPISGHATLYWYQQILGQGPKLLIQFQNNGVVDDSQLPKDRFSAERLKGVDSTLKIQPAKLEDSAVYLCASSPRTGESYEQYFGPGTRLTVT.

This clone was seen more than once but under ten times. The chain recombines TRBV6-1 with TRBJ2-7; D is perhaps TRBD1 (6 bases). Germline lookup yields CDR1 MNHNS and CDR2 SASEGT. The germline V and J ends were trimmed by 0 bases and 0 bases, with 9 bases remaining between them. The CDR3 extends over 15 amino acids. The CDR3 sequence: CASSEALTGSYEQYF. CDR3 coding DNA: TGTGCCAGCAGTGAAGCCTTGACAGGCTCCTACGAGCAGTACTTC.

V is TRBV28 and J is TRBJ2-3; the match to TRBD2 covers 9 bases. V gave up 5 bases and J gave up 2 bases; unmatched junction bases: 11. This CDR3 is built from 17 residues. Germline assignment: CDR1 MDHEN and CDR2 SYDVKM. In DNA, the CDR3 is TGTGCCAGCAGTGCCCCACAGCGGGGGGAATACACAGATACGCAGTATTTT. It encodes CASSAPQRGEYTDTQYF.

For this clone: An end of the junction does not agree with germline; a read error may underlie this. The chain has TRBV7-9 and TRBJ2-7, with TRBD2 matching over 10 bases. Germline V lookup: CDR1 SEHNR, CDR2 FQNEAQ (reference sequence). The CDR3 is made up of 14 amino acids. In DNA form, the CDR3 reads TGTGCCAGCAGCCTAGCGGGAGACTCCTACGAGCAGTACTTC. Its translation is CASSLAGDSYEQYF.

This sequence joins TRBV5-4 and TRBJ2-7; 8 bases are shared with TRBD1. The CDR3 runs to 12 residues. J was trimmed by 6 bases and V by 7 bases; bases with no gene match: 6. Germline CDR1 and CDR2: SGHNT and YYREEE (reference sequence). The CDR3 DNA sequence: TGTGCCAGCGGACAGGGTTCCCCCGAGCAGTACTTC. Translating it yields CASGQGSPEQYF.

This clone was observed once. The rearrangement joins TRBV5-1 to TRBJ2-2, with a possible D match to TRBD1 (6 bases). The V end lost 1 base, the J end lost 3 bases, and 10 bases lay between the germline ends. CDR3 length equals 15 residues. Germline V gene lookup returns CDR1 SGHRS and CDR2 YFSETQ. The DNA of the CDR3 is TGCGCCAGCAGCTTGTGGGGGCTTTACACCGGGGAGCTGTTTTTT. This translates into CASSLWGLYTGELFF.

The V and J genes are TRBV9 and TRBJ2-1, with D perhaps TRBD2 (6 bases). The germline V gene encodes CDR1 SGDLS and CDR2 YYNGEE. Trimming stripped 0 bases from V and 0 bases from J, with 10 bases between. The CDR3 extends over 16 amino acids. In DNA form, the CDR3 reads TGTGCCAGCAGCGTAGGTGGAGGGGCCTCCTACAATGAGCAGTTCTTC. Translating it yields CASSVGGGASYNEQFF.